Shown below are 8 T cell receptor beta chains from a single sample sequenced in a study of shared clonotypes between healthy human individuals. Here immunoSEQ multiplex PCR was the method, and the copy in TCRdb shows in-frame clones only, minus some. The sample records some 2 million clones, 95% being singletons. Sequencing was performed on naive CD4+ T cells sorted from blood. The subset denotes: CD45RA+ positively selected. Receptor source: a man between 18 and 29 years old in good health.

This sequence joins TRBV28 and TRBJ1-1, with a weak D call TRBD1 (6 bases). Germline lookup yields CDR1 MDHEN and CDR2 SYDVKM. This CDR3 region has 15 residues. The V gene lost 5 bases and the J gene lost 4 bases, with 17 bases spanning the gap. CDR3 sequence: CASSETGLRLTEAFF. Here the CDR3 DNA reads TGTGCCAGCAGTGAAACAGGGCTCCGTCTCACTGAAGCTTTCTTT.

The chain has TRBV7-9 and TRBJ2-3, with D perhaps TRBD1 (5 bases). V was cut by 6 bases and J by 2 bases, with 12 bases left in between. Per germline, CDR1 SEHNR and CDR2 FQNEAQ (reference sequence). The CDR3 runs 14 residues. The CDR3 loop is CASRKGAATDTQYF. The CDR3 DNA sequence: TGTGCCAGCAGGAAAGGGGCGGCCACAGATACGCAGTATTTT.

The V and J genes are TRBV6-6 and TRBJ1-6; D gene unclear. CDR1 MNHNY and CDR2 SVGAGI come from the germline V gene (reference sequence). The germline V and J ends were trimmed by 6 bases and 0 bases, with 9 bases remaining between them. CDR3 length: 15 amino acids. The CDR3 reads CASRLRSSYNSPLHF. CDR3 nucleotide sequence: TGTGCCAGCAGATTAAGGAGCTCCTATAATTCACCCCTCCACTTT.

This clone was observed once. This chain connects TRBV19 to TRBJ1-1; 9 bases fit TRBD1. The V and J ends lost 4 bases and 3 bases, in that order; junction bases with no gene match: 6. Germline V lookup: CDR1 LNHDA, CDR2 SQIVND (reference sequence). The length of the CDR3 is 15 residues. The CDR3 DNA is TGTGCCAGTAGTAGCGGACAGGGGTGGGACACTGAAGCTTTCTTT. This gives the protein CASSSGQGWDTEAFF.

The chain is built from TRBV7-6 and TRBJ2-1; maybe TRBD1 (6 bases). Per germline, CDR1 SGHVS and CDR2 FNYEAQ. This CDR3 comprises 13 residues. The V and J ends lost 1 base and 8 bases respectively, with 9 bases between them. CDR3 nucleotide sequence: TGTGCCAGCAGCTTAGACAGGGTCGATGAGCAGTTCTTC. Residues: CASSLDRVDEQFF.

The chain links TRBV13 to TRBJ2-2, with 15 bases aligning to TRBD2. Germline CDR1 and CDR2: PRHDT and FYEKMQ (reference sequence). The trim removed 2 bases at V and 4 bases at J, leaving 11 bases unmatched. The CDR3 is made up of 20 amino acids. This CDR3 reads CASSLTRTSGRALVTGELFF. The CDR3 nucleotides read TGTGCCAGCAGCTTAACACGGACTAGCGGGAGGGCCTTGGTCACCGGGGAGCTGTTTTTT.

Worth noting for this clone: Being one base from a much bigger clone, this may be a read error. Other nucleotide sequences from this sample produce the same CDR3. The chain is built from TRBV7-6 and TRBJ2-3; unclear D gene. The CDR3 runs to 11 residues. V gave up 2 bases and J gave up 4 bases, with 1 base separating them. Germline CDR1 and CDR2: SGHVS and FNYEAQ. The DNA for the CDR3 is TGTGCCAGCAGCTTATCAGATACGCAGTATTTT. Residues: CASSLSDTQYF.

The chain joins TRBV5-5 to TRBJ2-7; D is ambiguous. The CDR3 spans 18 residues. Germline lookup yields CDR1 SGHKS and CDR2 YYEKEE (reference sequence). Trimming pared 4 bases from V and 3 bases from J, leaving 26 bases between. CDR3 protein: CASSLWALNPALYYEQYF. DNA for the CDR3: TGTGCCAGCAGCCTCTGGGCCCTTAACCCAGCCCTATACTACGAGCAGTACTTC.